These T cell receptor beta chains were read from a single sample in a study of Tregs in tolerant kidney transplant recipients. TCRdb's table, derived via immunoSEQ multiplex PCR, lists solely in-frame clones and lacks some. Of fewer than 80,000 clones listed, roughly nine tenths are singletons. The sample consisted of CD4+ T cells from blood, taken before the transplant. The receptor set was obtained from a human donor who received a combined kidney and bone marrow transplant. The CDR3 runs from the conserved cysteine through the conserved F or W. D genes are given only for firm matches. Size tells how often a clone was seen (once, few, many) or the class of an expanded clone, and some rows leave it out.

V gene	J gene	clone size	CDR3 length	D gene	CDR3 DNA	CDR3 protein
TRBV5-1	TRBJ2-5	once	17	-	TGCGCCAGCAGCTCCCCGTCGACCGGGAGAGGAGAAGAGACCCAGTACTTC	CASSSPSTGRGEETQYF
TRBV30	TRBJ2-7	-	13	-	TGTGCCTGGAGTGCCAGGAGGTCCTACGAGCAGTACTTC	CAWSARRSYEQYF
TRBV4-2	TRBJ2-1	-	17	TRBD2	TGTGCCAGCAGCCAGCCTAGCGGGACGAGCTCCTACAATGAGCAGTTCTTC	CASSQPSGTSSYNEQFF
TRBV10-1	TRBJ1-2	-	13	TRBD1	TGCGCCAGCAGTTCCTATTACAGGGGCGGCTACACCTTC	CASSSYYRGGYTF
TRBV6-4	TRBJ2-4	-	13	-	TGTGCCAGCAGTGTAGGTCCAGGAAACATTCAGTACTTC	CASSVGPGNIQYF
TRBV10-3	TRBJ1-4	-	15	-	TGTGCCATCAGTGAGTACGAGGGCACTAATGAAAAACTGTTTTTT	CAISEYEGTNEKLFF
TRBV28	TRBJ1-4	-	16	TRBD1	TGTGCCAGCAGTCCCCATGTGGGGGACAGAGATGAAAAACTGTTTTTT	CASSPHVGDRDEKLFF
TRBV5-1	TRBJ1-5	-	16	-	TGCGCCAGCAGCTTGGATGGCGGGAATAGCAATCAGCCCCAGCATTTT	CASSLDGGNSNQPQHF
TRBV9	TRBJ2-2	-	15	-	TGTGCCAGCAGCCATGATAGCGAGAACACCGGGGAGCTGTTTTTT	CASSHDSENTGELFF
TRBV7-7	TRBJ2-5	once	15	TRBD2	TGTGCTAGCAGACCGGGACTAGCGGGATGGGAGACCCAGTACTTC	CASRPGLAGWETQYF
TRBV6-5	TRBJ2-3	-	14	TRBD2	TGTGCCAGCAGTTATAGGGACTATACAGATACGCAGTATTTT	CASSYRDYTDTQYF
TRBV18	TRBJ1-2	-	14	-	TGTGCCAGCTCACCCGGGAGGGACAACTATGGCTACACCTTC	CASSPGRDNYGYTF
TRBV18	TRBJ2-7	-	15	-	TGTGCCAGCTCACCGGTGACAGTGGATTACTACGAGCAGTACTTC	CASSPVTVDYYEQYF
TRBV2	TRBJ2-7	-	14	TRBD1	TGTGCCAGCAGTGGTGGGGGACAGGGGTACGAGCAGTACTTC	CASSGGGQGYEQYF
TRBV4-1	TRBJ1-5	-	16	TRBD1	TGCGCCAGCAGCACCCGGACAGGTCGGACGAATCAGCCCCAGCATTTT	CASSTRTGRTNQPQHF
TRBV7-2	TRBJ2-3	once	16	TRBD2	TGTGCCAGCAGCATCGGACTAGCGGAGTACACAGATACGCAGTATTTT	CASSIGLAEYTDTQYF
TRBV27	TRBJ1-5	-	16	TRBD1	TGTGCCAGTCCCCTAGGGGGCAGGGGGCCTTATCAGCCCCAGCATTTT	CASPLGGRGPYQPQHF
TRBV10-3	TRBJ2-7	-	14	-	TGTGCCATCGGAAGGGAGGGGGGGCCCTACGAGCAGTACTTC	CAIGREGGPYEQYF
TRBV27	TRBJ1-4	few	13	-	TGTGCCAGCAGTTTTCGCACAAATGAAAAACTGTTTTTT	CASSFRTNEKLFF
TRBV2	TRBJ2-7	-	12	-	TGTGCCAGCGCGACTAGTGGGTACGAGCAGTACTTC	CASATSGYEQYF
TRBV7-2	TRBJ2-5	-	15	TRBD2	TGTGCCAGCAGCGTTGGAGCGGGAGGGCACCAGACCCAGTACTTC	CASSVGAGGHQTQYF
TRBV28	TRBJ2-1	few	14	-	TGTGCCAGCAGTAGGGGGTTCCCCTACAATGAGCAGTTCTTC	CASSRGFPYNEQFF
TRBV10-3	TRBJ2-3	-	13	-	TGTGCCATCCGGGGTGCGGGCACAGATACGCAGTATTTT	CAIRGAGTDTQYF
TRBV4-2	TRBJ2-7	few	15	-	TGTGCCAGCAGCCAAGATCCAGGGGCATCCTACGAGCAGTACTTC	CASSQDPGASYEQYF
TRBV19	TRBJ2-1	-	15	TRBD1	TGTGCCAGTAGTATGGCGACAGGGTACTACAATGAGCAGTTCTTC	CASSMATGYYNEQFF
TRBV7-2	TRBJ2-5	-	14	TRBD2	TGTGCCAGCAGCGCGCTGAGCGGGAGTCAGACCCAGTACTTC	CASSALSGSQTQYF
TRBV6-5	TRBJ2-7	-	14	TRBD1	TGTGCCAGCAGTTCGCCGGGACAGACCTACGAGCAGTACTTC	CASSSPGQTYEQYF
TRBV6-6	TRBJ2-7	-	13	-	TGTGCCAGCAGTTATGACAGTTCCTACGAGCAGTACTTC	CASSYDSSYEQYF
TRBV4-3	TRBJ1-1	-	14	-	TGCGCCAGCAGCCAAGATCTGCCGCGGACTGAAGCTTTCTTT	CASSQDLPRTEAFF
TRBV6-1	TRBJ2-5	once	13	-	TGTGCCAGCAAAGATCGTACTCAAGAGACCCAGTACTTC	CASKDRTQETQYF
TRBV6-5	TRBJ2-7	once	12	-	TGTGCCAGCAGAAGGAGCTCCTACGAGCAGTACTTC	CASRRSSYEQYF
TRBV10-2	TRBJ2-7	few	13	-	TGCGCCAGCAGTGACCCGGGAACCTACGAGCAGTACTTC	CASSDPGTYEQYF
TRBV19	TRBJ2-1	-	15	-	TGTGCCAGTAGTATACCGGGTAGCTCCTACAATGAGCAGTTCTTC	CASSIPGSSYNEQFF
TRBV6-5	TRBJ2-7	-	15	-	TGTGCCAGCAGGGGGCTGGCAGGTAAGGGCTACGAGCAGTACTTC	CASRGLAGKGYEQYF
TRBV2	TRBJ1-5	-	16	-	TGTGCCAGCAGCGAAATGGGGGGGGAGTTCAATCAGCCCCAGCATTTT	CASSEMGGEFNQPQHF
TRBV7-2	TRBJ2-2	few	18	TRBD1	TGTGCCAGCAGCTTATTGGGTTACGGACAGGGATACACCGGGGAGCTGTTTTTT	CASSLLGYGQGYTGELFF
TRBV7-9	TRBJ2-5	once	15	TRBD2	TGTGCCAGCAGCTTCGGGACTAGCGGGAGAGAGACCCAGTACTTC	CASSFGTSGRETQYF
TRBV6-5	TRBJ2-2	-	15	TRBD2	TGTGCCAGCAGTTCAGCGGGAGGGCCAACCGGGGAGCTGTTTTTT	CASSSAGGPTGELFF
TRBV7-2	TRBJ2-7	-	14	TRBD2	TGTGCCAGCAAGCGGGGAGTTGCGTCCCACGAGCAGTACTTC	CASKRGVASHEQYF
TRBV11-2	TRBJ2-1	-	16	-	TGTGCCAGCAGCTTAGGGGCGGACAGATTCTACAATGAGCAGTTCTTC	CASSLGADRFYNEQFF
TRBV28	TRBJ1-4	-	14	-	TGTGCCAGCAGTTTTGAACGGGGTAATGAAAAACTGTTTTTT	CASSFERGNEKLFF
TRBV5-1	TRBJ2-3	-	14	-	TGCGCCAGCAGAGGGGCGACTAGCACAGATACGCAGTATTTT	CASRGATSTDTQYF
TRBV5-1	TRBJ2-1	-	15	TRBD2	TGCGCCAGCAGCCAACTAGCGGGAGGAGATAATGAGCAGTTCTTC	CASSQLAGGDNEQFF
TRBV19	TRBJ2-7	-	16	TRBD2	TGTGCCAGTAGTATCGTAGCTAGCGGGAGGGCCTACGAGCAGTACTTC	CASSIVASGRAYEQYF
TRBV5-1	TRBJ2-7	-	14	TRBD1	TGCGCCAGCGGAAAGGTCGGACAGGGCTACGAGCAGTACTTC	CASGKVGQGYEQYF
TRBV28	TRBJ1-1	-	15	-	TGTGCCAGCAGTTCAGCGGGGGCGAAGAACACTGAAGCTTTCTTT	CASSSAGAKNTEAFF
TRBV30	TRBJ1-5	-	18	TRBD1	TGTGCCTGGAGTGTCTATTCCTCCCCCACAGGGGTGAATCAGCCCCAGCATTTT	CAWSVYSSPTGVNQPQHF
TRBV7-2	TRBJ1-2	-	15	-	TGTGCCAGCAGCTTAGCATCCGTCGGGAACTATGGCTACACCTTC	CASSLASVGNYGYTF
TRBV27	TRBJ1-2	-	14	-	TGTGCCAGCAGTCGGGGAGGCGAAGTCTATGGCTACACCTTC	CASSRGGEVYGYTF
TRBV2	TRBJ2-5	-	11	-	TGTGCCAGCAGCTACCAAGAGACCCAGTACTTC	CASSYQETQYF
TRBV9	TRBJ2-5	-	14	-	TGTGCCAGCAGCTTATCAGGGGGGAGAGAGACCCAGTACTTC	CASSLSGGRETQYF